These 18 T cell receptor beta chains were sequenced from one sample in a study of T cells in Graves' hyperthyroidism and ophthalmopathy. What was amplified from RNA transcripts were TCR beta CDR3 regions. The HTBI primer set was used in a first-round RT-PCR of the TCR CDR3. TCRdb passed the multiplex PCR reads through MiXCR, listing each CDR3 protein once. The sample has around 720,000 distinct CDR3 sequences; 35% are singletons. Sequenced: blood. The receptors stem from a woman aged 40 to 55 with Graves' hyperthyroidism.

In regard to this clonotype: The junction does not match germline at one end; this may be a read error. The chain recombines TRBV20-1 with TRBJ2-5; D tentatively reads TRBD1 or TRBD2 (8 bases each). Matching the DNA end better, TRBJ2-1 makes the J call doubtful. This CDR3 spans 14 amino acids. CDR1 and CDR2 from the germline V gene are DFQATT and SNEGSKA (reference sequence). In DNA, the CDR3 is TGCAGTGTAGCGGGACAGGCAACCTACGATGAGCAGTTCTTC. This encodes CSVAGQATYDEQFF.

The V and J genes are TRBV15 and TRBJ1-4; D is uncertain. Germline CDR1 reads LNHNV; CDR2 reads YYDKDF (reference sequence). V lost 2 bases and J lost 8, with 12 bases in between. The CDR3 runs to 14 residues. CDR3 residues: CATSRSGDGEKLFF. CDR3 nucleotide sequence: TGTGCCACCAGCAGATCCGGGGATGGGGAAAAACTGTTTTTT.

CDR3 DNA: TGTGCCTGGGGGCGGTCTTTTTCCTACGAGCAGTACTTC. The encoded protein is CAWGRSFSYEQYF. The chain links TRBV30 to TRBJ2-7; D uncertain. Germline values: CDR1 GTSNPN, CDR2 SVGIG (reference sequence). V gave up 5 bases and J gave up 1 base, with 12 bases separating them. The CDR3 length is 13 residues. Drawing the rest from reference TRBV30 and TRBJ2-7, the complete variable domain is SQTIHQWPATLVQPVGSPLSLECTVEGTSNPNLYWYRQAAGRGLQLLFYSVGIGQISSEVPQNLSASRPQDRQFILSSKKLLLSDSGFYLCAWGRSFSYEQYFGPGTRLTVT.

This clonotype has just one count. A single base separates this from a much larger clone, so it may be a read error. This sequence joins TRBV10-3 and TRBJ2-6; TRBD2 agrees at 9 bases. The germline gives CDR1 ENHRY, CDR2 SYGVKD. Trimming cost V 4 bases and J 0 bases; bases outside gene matches: 1. This CDR3 region has 16 residues. The CDR3, as DNA: TGTGCCATCAGTGTTAGCGGGGGCTCTGGGGCCAACGTCCTGACTTTC. This encodes CAISVSGGSGANVLTF.

This clonotype was seen a few times. The chain uses TRBV3-1 and TRBJ1-2; D uncertain. The CDR3 extends over 14 amino acids. Germline loops: CDR1 LGHDT, CDR2 YNNKEL (reference sequence). V was trimmed by 1 base and J by 4 bases, leaving 10 bases between them. CDR3 sequence reads: CASSQAGRRYGYTF. DNA for the CDR3: TGTGCCAGCAGCCAAGCGGGCAGACGCTATGGCTACACCTTC.

Many counts were recorded for this clonotype. The rearrangement links TRBV7-8 to TRBJ1-2, with D maybe TRBD1 (5 bases). This CDR3 is 12 amino acids long. CDR1 SGHVS and CDR2 FQNEAQ come from the germline V gene. The ends were cut back, 5 bases at V and 4 bases at J, with 8 bases in the middle. CDR3 bases: TGTGCCAGCAGCGAGGGGTTCTATGGCTACACCTTC. Translating gives CASSEGFYGYTF.

In this sample, this clonotype turned up many times. The chain links TRBV10-3 to TRBJ2-5; D gene uncertain. Trimming shortened V by 3 bases and J by 7 bases, and 9 bases separated the two germline ends. Germline V CDR1 and CDR2: ENHRY, SYGVKD. There are 12 residues in the CDR3. CDR3 loop: CAISDNSRTQYF. CDR3 in DNA: TGTGCCATCAGTGATAATTCTAGGACCCAGTACTTC.

This clonotype has a count of ten or more. V is TRBV7-9 and J is TRBJ1-6, with unresolved D. Looked up from germline, CDR1 is SEHNR and CDR2 is FQNEAQ (reference sequence). Trimming pared 5 bases from V and 7 bases from J, leaving 15 bases between. This CDR3 has 15 residues. CDR3 in amino acids: CASSTTVELNSPLHF. In DNA, the CDR3 is TGTGCCAGCAGCACTACTGTAGAACTGAATTCACCCCTCCACTTT. Combining the CDR3 with reference TRBV7-9 and TRBJ1-6 gives the whole variable domain DTGVSQNPRHKITKRGQNVTFRCDPISEHNRLYWYRQTLGQGPEFLTYFQNEAQLEKSRLLSDRFSAERPKGSFSTLEIQRTEQGDSAMYLCASSTTVELNSPLHFGNGTRLTVT.

J is TRBJ1-2 and V is TRBV25-1, with TRBD1 as a possible D gene (5 bases). Per germline, CDR1 MGHDK and CDR2 SYGVNS. V lost 8 bases and J 6 bases, leaving 16 bases between the germline ends. This CDR3 comprises 13 residues. The CDR3 is CASSLGTADGYTF. The CDR3 region has the DNA TGTGCCAGCTCACTCGGGACCGCGGATGGCTACACCTTC.

A few counts support this clonotype. The chain carries TRBV6-5 and TRBJ1-5; D is unclear. The CDR3 is 15 amino acids. Trimming pared 7 bases from V and 11 bases from J, leaving 24 bases between. From germline, CDR1 is MNHEY and CDR2 SVGAGI. The CDR3 protein is CASKEERVLWLTQHF. CDR3 DNA sequence: TGTGCCAGCAAAGAGGAACGGGTCTTGTGGTTGACCCAGCATTTT.

This clonotype was detected a few times. The chain has TRBV7-9 and TRBJ1-6, with 8 positions matching TRBD1. V shed 6 bases, J shed 0 bases, and the junction held 4 bases outside the gene matches. The CDR3 is made up of 16 amino acids. The germline V gene encodes CDR1 SEHNR and CDR2 FQNEAQ (reference sequence). The CDR3 DNA follows: TGTGCCAGCAGTCGGACAGGGAGCTCCTATAATTCACCCCTCCACTTT. Translating it yields CASSRTGSSYNSPLHF. The entire variable domain, with the rest obtained from reference TRBV7-9 and TRBJ1-6, is as follows: DTGVSQNPRHKITKRGQNVTFRCDPISEHNRLYWYRQTLGQGPEFLTYFQNEAQLEKSRLLSDRFSAERPKGSFSTLEIQRTEQGDSAMYLCASSRTGSSYNSPLHFGNGTRLTVT.

The chain joins TRBV10-3 to TRBJ2-6; D call uncertain. Germline-derived CDR1 and CDR2 are ENHRY and SYGVKD. Trimming removed 8 bases from V and 4 bases from J, with 15 bases in between. The CDR3 totals 15 residues. The CDR3 region has the DNA TGTGCCATCCTGGGCGCCGTCTCGGGGGCCAACGTCCTGACTTTC. As protein: CAILGAVSGANVLTF.

V usage is TRBV12-3 or TRBV12-4 and J usage is TRBJ2-5; D might be TRBD1 (6 bases). The CDR3 contains 14 residues. Deletions cut 6 bases from V and 1 base from J, with 12 bases between. The CDR3 DNA sequence: TGTGCCAGCAGCCACTGGACAGTCCAAGAGACCCAGTACTTC. Amino acid sequence: CASSHWTVQETQYF.

The chain has TRBV19 and TRBJ1-3; D call uncertain. Germline V gene lookup returns CDR1 LNHDA and CDR2 SQIVND (reference sequence). The CDR3 sequence is 15 residues long. The ends were cut back, 8 bases at V and 0 bases at J, with 14 bases in the middle. CDR3 bases: TGTGCCAGTGACGAAATCGCGGGCTCTGGAAACACCATATATTTT. Its protein product is CASDEIAGSGNTIYF.

This clonotype was recorded many times. V is TRBV6-6 and J is TRBJ1-2; possibly TRBD1 for D (5 bases). CDR1 and CDR2 from the germline V gene are MNHNY and SVGAGI (reference sequence). CDR3 length: 13 residues. Deletions cut 6 bases from V and 7 bases from J, with 15 bases between. Here the CDR3 reads CASSPRGTGGYTF. DNA of the CDR3: TGTGCCAGCAGCCCCCGAGGGACGGGTGGCTACACCTTC.

This clonotype has only a few counts. This chain joins TRBV7-8 and TRBJ2-1, with 10 nucleotides matching TRBD1. Trimming at V came to 5 bases and at J to 6 bases, leaving 7 bases not matched to a gene. CDR1 and CDR2 from the germline V gene are SGHVS and FQNEAQ. The length of the CDR3 is 15 residues. The DNA for the CDR3 is TGTGCCAGCAGCCGCCACCGGGACAGGGGCAATGAGCAGTTCTTC. Protein product: CASSRHRDRGNEQFF.

This clonotype was picked up many times. The CDR3 DNA sequence: TGTGCCATCGGAAAGGGAATCTATGGCTACACCTTC. Its protein is CAIGKGIYGYTF. The genes are TRBV10-3 and TRBJ1-2; D uncertain. Germline CDR1 reads ENHRY; CDR2 reads SYGVKD. V gave up 8 bases and J gave up 4 bases, with 11 bases separating them. The CDR3 runs 12 residues.

In this sample, this clonotype turned up many times. The chain is built from TRBV10-3 and TRBJ2-7, with D maybe TRBD1 (6 bases). The CDR3 loop spans 15 amino acids. Trimming removed 1 base from V and 1 base from J, with 11 bases in between. The germline V gene has CDR1 ENHRY and CDR2 SYGVKD. CDR3 DNA: TGTGCCATCAGTGAGTTGGCAGGGGTTTCCTACGAGCAGTACTTC. Encoded protein: CAISELAGVSYEQYF.